This TCR beta chain came from a study of T cells in Graves' hyperthyroidism and ophthalmopathy. The study, taken as a whole, reports: Model output signaled ophthalmopathy a median 6.5 months ahead of onset.

The length of the CDR3 is 13 residues. V was shortened by 10 bases and J by 3 bases, with 15 bases between the two germline ends. Germline V gives CDR1 SNHLY, CDR2 FYNNEI. With respect to this clonotype: Its antigen is not identified.

Uncontrolled infection, other autoimmune disease, pregnancy or lactation disqualified patients from enrolment. Authors of the study amplified TCR beta CDR3 regions from RNA transcripts. The HTBI primer set was used in a first-round RT-PCR of the TCR CDR3. One entry per CDR3 protein, called by TCRdb with MiXCR from the multiplex PCR reads. Of roughly 510,000 distinct CDR3 sequences listed, about 45% are singletons. The sample consisted of peripheral blood or thyroid tissue (not recorded which). This chain links TRBV2 with TRBJ2-5; D possibly matches TRBD1 or TRBD2 (5 bases each). The TCR was taken from an adult woman with Graves' disease, either hyperthyroidism or ophthalmopathy (not recorded which). DNA for the CDR3: TGTGCCATTTCGACAGCGGATAAAGAGACCCAGTACTTC. Translated: CAISTADKETQYF.